A single sample is the source of the 32 T cell receptor beta chains below, sequenced in a study of blood T cell repertoires in COVID-19. TCRdb's copy holds only in-frame clones and misses some; the assay was immunoSEQ multiplex PCR. Of nearly 55,000 clones listed, 65% to 80% are singletons. Sample: peripheral blood. Source of these receptors: a human donor with active or convalescent COVID-19. The donor label of this sample is uncertain.

The chain is built from TRBV30 and TRBJ2-4; 10 nucleotides line up with TRBD1. Germline-derived CDR1 and CDR2 are GTSNPN and SVGIG (reference sequence). The CDR3 extends over 15 amino acids. V shed 0 bases and J 6 bases; nucleotides not matched to a gene: 5. The CDR3 DNA is TGTGCCTGGAGTGTAGGGGGGACAGGGGCAAACATTCAGTACTTC. Its translation: CAWSVGGTGANIQYF.

V is TRBV14 and J is TRBJ1-1, with D perhaps TRBD1 (6 bases). The germline gives CDR1 SGHDN, CDR2 FVKESK. CDR3 length: 16 amino acids. The germline V and J ends were trimmed by 0 bases and 0 bases, with 11 bases remaining between them. CDR3 DNA: TGTGCCAGCAGCCAAGACCTGGACAGTATGAACACTGAAGCTTTCTTT. Protein: CASSQDLDSMNTEAFF.

In nucleotides, the CDR3 is TGTGCCAGCAGCCAGGGAAGGACTAGCGAAGAAGGCGGGGAGCTGTTTTTT. Residues: CASSQGRTSEEGGELFF. The chain recombines TRBV11-3 with TRBJ2-2; 9 bases align to TRBD2. This CDR3 is built from 17 residues. J gave up 7 bases and V 5 bases, and 14 bases lay outside the gene matches. Germline V gene sequence: CDR1 SGHNT, CDR2 YENEEA.

Here the CDR3 reads CASSSPDTQYF. CDR3 in DNA: TGTGCCTCGAGTTCCCCAGATACGCAGTATTTT. This sequence joins TRBV10-3 and TRBJ2-3; D is undetermined. CDR1 is ENHRY, CDR2 SYGVKD, per germline. CDR3 length: 11 amino acids. V dropped 11 bases and J dropped 4 bases, with 10 bases sitting between them.

Only one count was recorded for this clone. V and J are TRBV5-6 and TRBJ2-7, with D possibly matching TRBD1 (6 bases). This CDR3 comprises 12 residues. V was trimmed by 4 bases and J by 8 bases, leaving 13 bases between them. CDR1 and CDR2 (germline): SGHDT, YYEEEE. DNA for the CDR3: TGTGCCAGCAGCCGAGACACAGGGAAGCAGTACTTC. It translates to CASSRDTGKQYF.

This clone showed up many times. The chain recombines TRBV7-2 with TRBJ1-3; the D gene is possibly TRBD1 (6 bases). Germline V gene data show CDR1 as SGHTA and CDR2 as FQGNSA. V lost 6 bases, J lost 0 bases, and 12 bases lay in between. The CDR3 covers 15 residues. The CDR3 DNA follows: TGTGCCAGCAGACCGGGACACCGCTCTGGAAACACCATATATTTT. The encoded protein is CASRPGHRSGNTIYF.

The chain joins TRBV6-5 to TRBJ1-3; 10 bases are a match to TRBD1. The germline CDR1 and CDR2 sequences are MNHEY and SVGAGI. The V and J ends lost 6 bases and 7 bases, in that order; junction bases with no gene match: 6. There are 14 residues in the CDR3. CDR3 in amino acids: CASRATGGENTIYF. The CDR3 DNA sequence: TGTGCCAGCAGGGCGACAGGGGGCGAGAACACCATATATTTT.

J is TRBJ2-7 and V is TRBV5-4; 9 bases are shared with TRBD2. Germline CDR1 reads SGHNT; CDR2 reads YYREEE (reference sequence). The CDR3 loop spans 13 amino acids. With V trimmed by 0 bases and J by 6 bases, 1 base remained unmatched. CDR3 loop: CASSLVLAGEQYF. CDR3 bases: TGTGCCAGCAGCTTGGTACTAGCGGGCGAGCAGTACTTC. Complete variable domain (other parts from reference TRBV5-4 and TRBJ2-7): ETGVTQSPTHLIKTRGQQVTLRCSSQSGHNTVSWYQQALGQGPQFIFQYYREEENGRGNFPPRFSGLQFPNYSSELNVNALELDDSALYLCASSLVLAGEQYFGPGTRLTVT.

The rearrangement links TRBV3-1 (or the pseudogene TRBV3-2) to TRBJ1-1; no firm D call. V gave up 6 bases and J gave up 0 bases, with 5 bases separating them. Per germline, CDR1 LGHDT and CDR2 YNNKEL (reference sequence). The CDR3 covers 12 residues. The CDR3 region is CASSRVNTEAFF. The CDR3 DNA follows: TGTGCCAGCAGTCGGGTGAACACTGAAGCTTTCTTT.

The V call is TRBV7-2, the J call TRBJ2-3, with 8 bases that match TRBD1. The junction had 7 bases not matched to a gene; V was cut back by 5 bases and J by 6 bases. The germline CDR1 and CDR2 sequences are SGHTA and FQGNSA. This CDR3 has 14 residues. In DNA, the CDR3 is TGTGCCAGCAGCCTTGGACAGGGATGGGATACGCAGTATTTT. Translating it yields CASSLGQGWDTQYF.

V and J are TRBV12-3 or TRBV12-4 and TRBJ2-7; TRBD1 is a possible D gene (6 bases). Trimming stripped 6 bases from V and 3 bases from J, with 9 bases between. This CDR3 comprises 12 residues. CDR3 sequence: CASSAGVYEQYF. The CDR3 coding sequence is TGTGCCAGCAGCGCAGGGGTCTACGAGCAGTACTTC.

In nucleotides, the CDR3 is TGTGCCAGCAGCTTGGGCTCACCGAGCTCTGGAAACACCATATATTTT. This encodes CASSLGSPSSGNTIYF. The chain links TRBV7-3 to TRBJ1-3; D not certain. The CDR3 is 16 amino acids. CDR1 and CDR2 (germline): SGHTA, FQGTGA. The ends were cut back, 3 bases at V and 0 bases at J, with 12 bases in the middle.

The chain is built from TRBV5-1 and TRBJ2-2, with 7 bases that match TRBD2. The CDR3 length is 14 residues. Germline V gene data show CDR1 as SGHRS and CDR2 as YFSETQ. The V and J ends lost 6 bases and 3 bases, in that order; junction bases with no gene match: 5. The CDR3 DNA is TGCGCCAGCACTGGTAGCGGGTACACCGGGGAGCTGTTTTTT. As protein: CASTGSGYTGELFF.

The V call is TRBV14, the J call TRBJ2-2; TRBD2 matches 10 bases. Germline values: CDR1 SGHDN, CDR2 FVKESK. V trimming: 2 bases; J trimming: 3 bases; junction bases outside the gene matches: 6. The CDR3 spans 17 residues. The DNA for the CDR3 is TGTGCCAGCAGCCAAATGACTAGCGGGCGGGACACCGGGGAGCTGTTTTTT. This encodes CASSQMTSGRDTGELFF.

The V and J genes are TRBV5-1 and TRBJ1-6; TRBD1 agrees at 10 bases. CDR1 and CDR2 (germline): SGHRS, YFSETQ. This CDR3 region has 14 residues. The trim removed 3 bases at V and 9 bases at J, leaving 3 bases unmatched. The CDR3 spells CASSYDRGPSPLHF. The CDR3 DNA reads as TGCGCCAGCAGCTATGACAGGGGGCCTTCACCCCTCCACTTT.

This clone was detected once. The V gene is TRBV7-2, the J gene TRBJ2-7; 12 bases align to TRBD2. This CDR3 region has 19 residues. Germline assignment: CDR1 SGHTA and CDR2 FQGNSA. V dropped 2 bases and J dropped 2; count of bases not matched to a gene: 13. In DNA form, the CDR3 reads TGTGCCAGCAGCTTAAGTCCTCCGGGACTAGCGGGCGGACCCTACGAGCAGTACTTC. Residues: CASSLSPPGLAGGPYEQYF.

This clone occurred a few times. The CDR3 DNA is TGTGCCAGCAGCCCCCAAGGGGGCAGATACATTCAGTACTTC. It is translated as CASSPQGGRYIQYF. This rearrangement joins TRBV5-6 to TRBJ2-4; 7 bases map to TRBD1. This CDR3 has 14 amino acids. Germline lookup yields CDR1 SGHDT and CDR2 YYEEEE. J gave up 8 bases and V 4 bases, and 9 bases lay outside the gene matches.

This clone has a handful of counts. J is TRBJ1-6 and V is TRBV11-3; D gene unclear. CDR1 and CDR2 from the germline V gene are SGHNT and YENEEA. Trimming cost V 3 bases and J 3 bases, with 12 bases left between them. The CDR3 is made up of 16 amino acids. Written as DNA, the CDR3 is TGTGCCAGCAGCTTTGTTACCGGGATCTATAATTCACCCCTCCACTTT. Translating it yields CASSFVTGIYNSPLHF.

The chain combines TRBV7-2 with TRBJ1-6; 7 bases map to TRBD1. The length of the CDR3 is 18 residues. Germline CDR1 SGHTA, CDR2 FQGNSA. The V segment lost 8 bases and the J segment 8 bases; nucleotides outside the gene matches: 21. CDR3 sequence: CASQGRGEKQRVHSPLHF. Written as DNA, the CDR3 is TGTGCCAGCCAGGGCAGGGGGGAAAAACAACGGGTCCATTCACCCCTCCACTTT.

This chain connects TRBV5-4 to TRBJ2-5; a possible D gene is TRBD1 (5 bases). V gave up 0 bases and J gave up 4 bases, with 10 bases separating them. Germline V gene sequence: CDR1 SGHNT, CDR2 YYREEE (reference sequence). CDR3 length equals 14 residues. CDR3 DNA sequence: TGTGCCAGCAGCTTGGAGGGGCCGAGAGAGACCCAGTACTTC. It translates to CASSLEGPRETQYF.

This clone was picked up a small number of times. V is TRBV5-8 and J is TRBJ1-6; 8 bases map to TRBD1. Per the germline V gene, CDR1 is SGHTS and CDR2 is YDEGEE. The V gene end was trimmed by 4 bases and the J gene end by 7 bases; junction bases not matched to a gene: 16. The CDR3 sequence is 18 residues long. The CDR3 DNA sequence: TGTGCCAGCAGCCTCTCCGTTTGGACAGGGACGGGCAATTCACCCCTCCACTTT. Protein sequence: CASSLSVWTGTGNSPLHF.

In this sample, this clone turned up a few times. The rearrangement uses TRBV6-5 and TRBJ1-6, with 8 bases matching TRBD1. The V gene's germline CDR1 is MNHEY and CDR2 SVGAGI. CDR3 size: 14 residues. Trimming removed 8 bases from V and 6 bases from J; junction bases left unmatched: 6. CDR3 in amino acids: CASGRQGSNSPLHF. The CDR3, as DNA: TGTGCCAGCGGAAGACAGGGGAGTAATTCACCCCTCCACTTT.

This chain connects TRBV27 to TRBJ1-5; D may be TRBD1 (5 bases). The CDR3 spans 13 residues. Trimming took off 4 bases at V and 7 bases at J, with 11 bases between the two ends. Germline CDR1 MNHEY, CDR2 SMNVEV (reference sequence). The CDR3 is CASSSQGKQPQHF. In DNA form, the CDR3 reads TGTGCCAGCAGTTCGCAGGGTAAGCAGCCCCAGCATTTT.

The V and J genes are TRBV7-6 and TRBJ2-5, with a tentative D call TRBD1 (5 bases). V was shortened by 5 bases and J by 0 bases, with 13 bases between the two germline ends. The CDR3 is made up of 15 amino acids. The germline CDR1 and CDR2 sequences are SGHVS and FNYEAQ. The CDR3: CASSPQEGDQETQYF. The CDR3 DNA sequence: TGTGCCAGCAGCCCGCAGGAAGGGGACCAAGAGACCCAGTACTTC. Based on the CDR3 plus reference TRBV7-6 and TRBJ2-5, the full variable domain is GAGVSQSPRYKVTKRGQDVALRCDPISGHVSLYWYRQALGQGPEFLTYFNYEAQQDKSGLPNDRFSAERPEGSISTLTIQRTEQRDSAMYRCASSPQEGDQETQYFGPGTRLLVL.

This clone has just one count. CDR3 sequence: CSASTLAGAFEQFF. DNA for the CDR3: TGCAGTGCTAGTACGCTAGCGGGAGCCTTTGAGCAGTTCTTC. This chain links TRBV20-1 with TRBJ2-1, with TRBD2 matching 10 bases. Germline V gene data show CDR1 as DFQATT and CDR2 as SNEGSKA (reference sequence). The CDR3 length is 14 residues. Trimming at V came to 3 bases and at J to 9 bases, leaving 8 bases not matched to a gene.

This chain uses TRBV4-2 with TRBJ1-3, with D uncertain. V shed 0 bases and J shed 3 bases, with 12 bases lying between them. CDR3 length equals 16 residues. Looked up from germline, CDR1 is LGHNA and CDR2 is YNFKEQ. CDR3 in amino acids: CASSQDVEAGGNTIYF. The CDR3 nucleotides read TGTGCCAGCAGCCAAGATGTTGAGGCGGGTGGAAACACCATATATTTT.

The CDR3 protein is CASSDRGQPGELFF. The CDR3 bases are TGTGCCAGCAGTGACAGGGGGCAACCCGGGGAGCTGTTTTTT. The J gene is TRBJ2-2, the V gene TRBV25-1; 8 positions match TRBD1. Germline V lookup: CDR1 MGHDK, CDR2 SYGVNS. The CDR3 totals 14 residues. The junction had 3 bases not matched to a gene; V was cut back by 3 bases and J by 6 bases.

The table lists this clone with a count of one. The chain links TRBV7-7 to TRBJ2-1; unclear D gene. V dropped 1 base and J dropped 2 bases, with 3 bases sitting between them. The CDR3 has 13 amino acids. CDR1 SSHAT and CDR2 FNYEAQ come from the germline V gene (reference sequence). The CDR3 nucleotides are TGTGCCAGCAGCTTAGACACCTACAATGAGCAGTTCTTC. It is translated as CASSLDTYNEQFF.

The chain recombines TRBV28 with TRBJ1-1; D may be TRBD1 (5 bases). The CDR3 has 12 amino acids. Germline lookup yields CDR1 MDHEN and CDR2 SYDVKM. V shed 4 bases and J shed 6 bases, with 9 bases lying between them. The CDR3 DNA reads as TGTGCCAGCAGTTACGGGGGTCCTGAAGCTTTCTTT. Translation gives CASSYGGPEAFF.

This chain uses TRBV9 with TRBJ2-1; 8 positions match TRBD1. The CDR3 contains 15 residues. With 5 bases clipped from V and 5 bases from J, the junction kept 9 bases outside the gene matches. Germline loops: CDR1 SGDLS, CDR2 YYNGEE. The CDR3, as DNA: TGTGCCAGCAGTGCCGGACAGGGATTAAACAATGAGCAGTTCTTC. Protein product: CASSAGQGLNNEQFF.

This chain uses TRBV28 with TRBJ1-3; TRBD1 might be the D (6 bases). From germline, CDR1 is MDHEN and CDR2 SYDVKM. The CDR3 is made up of 14 amino acids. V lost 6 bases to trimming and J lost 4 bases, with 13 bases between them. The CDR3 sequence is CASSTTGNGNTIYF. The CDR3 DNA follows: TGTGCCAGCAGCACCACAGGGAACGGAAACACCATATATTTT.

V usage is TRBV4-2 and J usage is TRBJ1-2; tentatively, D is TRBD1 (6 bases). This CDR3 is built from 17 residues. The germline V gene has CDR1 LGHNA and CDR2 YNFKEQ. Trimming removed 3 bases from V and 5 bases from J, with 22 bases in between. CDR3 sequence: CASSQGRGGATTYGYTF. CDR3 bases: TGTGCCAGCAGCCAGGGGAGAGGGGGAGCGACTACTTATGGCTACACCTTC.